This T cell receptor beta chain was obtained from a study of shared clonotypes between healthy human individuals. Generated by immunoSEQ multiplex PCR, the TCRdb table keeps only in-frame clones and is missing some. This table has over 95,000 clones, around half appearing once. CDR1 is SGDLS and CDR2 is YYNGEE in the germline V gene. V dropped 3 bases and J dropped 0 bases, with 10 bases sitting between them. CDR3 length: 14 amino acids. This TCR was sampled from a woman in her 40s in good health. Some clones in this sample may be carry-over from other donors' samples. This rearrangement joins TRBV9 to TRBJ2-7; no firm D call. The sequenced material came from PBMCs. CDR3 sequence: CASSEDRYSYEQYF. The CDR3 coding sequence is TGTGCCAGCAGCGAAGACCGGTACTCCTACGAGCAGTACTTC.